This T cell receptor beta chain was found in a study of blood T cell repertoires in COVID-19. Overall study context: Italy, Spain and the United States were the sources of the convalescent and acute COVID-19 samples.

Sequencing was performed with immunoSEQ multiplex PCR; in TCRdb, only in-frame clones are kept and a portion is missing. The table lists about 73,000 clones, roughly 87% of them singletons. Trimming left V 0 bases short and J 0 bases short, with 11 bases between. Per germline, CDR1 MGHRA and CDR2 YSYEKL. The CDR3 totals 17 residues. The rearrangement joins TRBV4-1 to TRBJ2-2; no reliable D call. The receptor comes from an older man with acute or convalescent COVID-19. Material: peripheral blood. The CDR3 DNA follows: TGCGCCAGCAGCCAAGATAGCAGACGGACGAACACCGGGGAGCTGTTTTTT. Translating it yields CASSQDSRRTNTGELFF.